A selection of T cell receptor beta chains follows, all from one sample in a study of T cells in localized non-small cell lung cancer. Some clones are missing from TCRdb's copy, which holds only in-frame ones; the method was immunoSEQ multiplex PCR. Found here are more than 100,000 clones, more than 80% of them singletons; the top ten hold over 1.5%. This specimen was peripheral blood, taken before any cancer treatment. These receptors all come from an older female donor with stage I lung adenocarcinoma. CDR3s include the opening cysteine and the closing phenylalanine or tryptophan. The D gene is left open where the match is weak. The size field is filled for only some rows; it gives once, few, many or a size class.

v_call: TRBV5-4; j_call: TRBJ2-1; cdr3_length: 13; d_call: TRBD2; clone_size: once; cdr3_nt: TGTGCCAGCAGCGGGACTAGCTACGATGAGCAGTTCTTC; cdr3_aa: CASSGTSYDEQFF
v_call: TRBV15; j_call: TRBJ2-7; cdr3_length: 13; d_call: TRBD1; clone_size: NA; cdr3_nt: TGTGCCACCAGTAAAGACAGGGGCTACGAGCAGTACTTC; cdr3_aa: CATSKDRGYEQYF
v_call: TRBV18; j_call: TRBJ2-7; cdr3_length: 16; d_call: NA; clone_size: NA; cdr3_nt: TGTGCCAGCTCACCCACATACGGGCAGAACTCCTACGAGCAGTACTTC; cdr3_aa: CASSPTYGQNSYEQYF
v_call: TRBV5-6; j_call: TRBJ1-2; cdr3_length: 17; d_call: NA; clone_size: NA; cdr3_nt: TGTGCCAGCAGCTCGCAGGGCCTGGGCCATTCTAACTATGGCTACACCTTC; cdr3_aa: CASSSQGLGHSNYGYTF
v_call: TRBV19; j_call: TRBJ1-2; cdr3_length: 13; d_call: NA; clone_size: NA; cdr3_nt: TGTGCCAGTAGTATCTTGGGAAGCTATGGCTACACCTTC; cdr3_aa: CASSILGSYGYTF
v_call: TRBV5-6; j_call: TRBJ2-5; cdr3_length: 12; d_call: NA; clone_size: NA; cdr3_nt: TGTGCCAGCAGGACAGCCCAAGAGACCCAGTACTTC; cdr3_aa: CASRTAQETQYF
v_call: TRBV9; j_call: TRBJ2-7; cdr3_length: 12; d_call: NA; clone_size: NA; cdr3_nt: TGTGCCAGCAGCGCTGGGGGGTACGAGCAGTACTTC; cdr3_aa: CASSAGGYEQYF
v_call: TRBV2; j_call: TRBJ2-5; cdr3_length: 13; d_call: NA; clone_size: NA; cdr3_nt: TGTGCCAGCAGTGACTCTGGACGGGAGACCCAGTACTTC; cdr3_aa: CASSDSGRETQYF
v_call: TRBV28; j_call: TRBJ2-1; cdr3_length: 18; d_call: TRBD2; clone_size: NA; cdr3_nt: TGTGCCAGCAGTCCCGGGACTAGCGGGGAAAGCTCCTACAATGAGCAGTTCTTC; cdr3_aa: CASSPGTSGESSYNEQFF
v_call: TRBV7-3; j_call: TRBJ2-5; cdr3_length: 15; d_call: TRBD2; clone_size: NA; cdr3_nt: TGTGCCAGCAGCTCGGGACTAGCGGGACAAGAGACCCAGTACTTC; cdr3_aa: CASSSGLAGQETQYF
v_call: TRBV6-5; j_call: TRBJ2-7; cdr3_length: 15; d_call: NA; clone_size: once; cdr3_nt: TGTGCCAGCAGTTCCCGACTGCGGCGGGCCTACGAGCAGTACTTC; cdr3_aa: CASSSRLRRAYEQYF
v_call: TRBV29-1; j_call: TRBJ1-4; cdr3_length: 12; d_call: NA; clone_size: NA; cdr3_nt: TGCAGCGTTTCACAGGGTGATGAAAAACTGTTTTTT; cdr3_aa: CSVSQGDEKLFF
v_call: TRBV6-1; j_call: TRBJ2-1; cdr3_length: 15; d_call: TRBD2; clone_size: NA; cdr3_nt: TGTGCCAGCAGTGCGGGACTAGGCTTTTTGAATGAGCAGTTCTTC; cdr3_aa: CASSAGLGFLNEQFF
v_call: TRBV10-3; j_call: TRBJ2-7; cdr3_length: 17; d_call: TRBD1; clone_size: NA; cdr3_nt: TGTGCCATCAGTGCGTCGACAGGGAACAAACGTAGGGACGAGCAGTACTTC; cdr3_aa: CAISASTGNKRRDEQYF
v_call: TRBV28; j_call: TRBJ1-2; cdr3_length: 14; d_call: NA; clone_size: once; cdr3_nt: TGTGCCAGCCACCCGCAGGGAGGAAGCTATGGCTACACCTTC; cdr3_aa: CASHPQGGSYGYTF
v_call: TRBV20-1; j_call: TRBJ2-5; cdr3_length: 11; d_call: NA; clone_size: NA; cdr3_nt: TGCAGTGCTAGAGATAGGGAGACCCAGTACTTC; cdr3_aa: CSARDRETQYF
v_call: TRBV4-1; j_call: TRBJ2-2; cdr3_length: 16; d_call: NA; clone_size: once; cdr3_nt: TGCGCCAGCAGCCTCCTCCTTGACCCTAGGTCCGGGGAGCTGTTTTTT; cdr3_aa: CASSLLLDPRSGELFF
v_call: TRBV28; j_call: TRBJ2-7; cdr3_length: 13; d_call: NA; clone_size: once; cdr3_nt: TGTGCCAGCAGTTTATATATCCCCTCTGAGCAGTACTTC; cdr3_aa: CASSLYIPSEQYF
v_call: TRBV28; j_call: TRBJ1-2; cdr3_length: 13; d_call: TRBD1; clone_size: NA; cdr3_nt: TGTGCCAGCAGGCGACAGGGGGTAGTTGGCTACACCTTC; cdr3_aa: CASRRQGVVGYTF